This T cell receptor (beta chain) was obtained from a study of glioma-infiltrating T cells after dendritic cell vaccination. Study background: Dendritic cell vaccination trial patients had either newly diagnosed or recurrent glioblastoma.

The CDR3 has 13 amino acids. Unmatched junction bases numbered 7, after V lost 7 bases and J lost 8 bases. Germline lookup yields CDR1 LNHDA and CDR2 SQIVND (reference sequence). Sequencing was performed with immunoSEQ multiplex PCR; in TCRdb, only in-frame clones are kept and a portion is missing. The table includes tens of thousands of clones, around 85% detected once. Time point meaning: after dendritic cell vaccination, including at tumor progression/relapse. The chain couples TRBV19 to TRBJ1-2; TRBD1 agrees at 10 bases. Sequenced material: blood, taken after dendritic cell vaccination. This TCR was sampled from a human donor with glioblastoma. CDR3 DNA sequence: TGTGCCAGTACCGCGGACAGGGGGTCCGGCTACACCTTC. Translated, it gives CASTADRGSGYTF.